This T cell receptor beta chain was retrieved from a study of cytomegalovirus exposure and HLA in healthy donors. Study-level points and caveats: Most observed TCR sequences were rare, whereas some public TCRs were detected in many donors. Differences between HLA loci emerged in a later analysis of TCR association rates, with DRB1 most and HLA-C fewest.

This CDR3 is built from 15 residues. Germline V CDR1 and CDR2: LGHNT, FRNRAP. V was clipped by 0 bases and J by 5 bases, with 13 bases between them. The PCR employed 60 Vbeta primers together with 13 Jbeta primers. Some clones are missing from TCRdb's copy, which holds only in-frame ones; the method was immunoSEQ multiplex PCR. The sample gives 90,000 to 150,000 clones, around 80% of which show up once; around 1.4% is in the top ten. Note on this clone: Antigen: not known.

The receptor comes from a young woman in good health and CMV-seronegative. V and J are TRBV12-5 and TRBJ1-1, with a weak D call TRBD1 (5 bases). Material for sequencing was PBMCs. CDR3 amino acids: CASGLVIGVWTEAFF. The CDR3 DNA follows: TGTGCTAGTGGTTTGGTAATAGGGGTGTGGACTGAAGCTTTCTTT.